A selection of T cell receptor beta chains follows, all from one sample in a study of blood T cell repertoires in COVID-19. The protocol was immunoSEQ multiplex PCR, while the TCRdb copy is restricted to in-frame clones and leaves out a portion. Seen here are hundreds of thousands of clones, about 85% observed once, and the top ten hold around 3%. The sequencing sample was made of peripheral blood. The receptors were sampled from a man aged 18 to 29 with active or convalescent COVID-19. Both conserved end residues are part of each CDR3. D genes are given only for firm matches. Clone size is stated in some rows and not others, as once, few, many or a class when expanded.

v_call	j_call	d_call	clone_size	cdr3_length	cdr3_aa	cdr3_nt
TRBV28	TRBJ1-4	TRBD1	.	16	CASSLHTGGGREKLFF	TGTGCCAGCAGTCTCCATACAGGGGGCGGGCGTGAAAAACTGTTTTTT
TRBV29-1	TRBJ2-7	TRBD1	few	14	CSVLIQGTTYEQYF	TGCAGCGTTCTTATACAGGGGACAACCTACGAGCAGTACTTC
TRBV28	TRBJ2-5	.	.	14	CASSLTGMQETQYF	TGTGCCAGCAGTTTAACCGGGATGCAAGAGACCCAGTACTTC
TRBV7-9	TRBJ2-3	.	.	12	CASSPGTDTQYF	TGTGCCAGCAGCCCCGGCACAGATACGCAGTATTTT
TRBV18	TRBJ1-1	.	.	11	CASSPAGKAFF	TGTGCCAGCTCACCGGCGGGGAAAGCTTTCTTT
TRBV11-2	TRBJ2-5	TRBD2	.	14	CASSSGLAGETQYF	TGTGCCAGCAGCTCGGGACTAGCCGGGGAGACCCAGTACTTC
TRBV19	TRBJ2-3	TRBD2	.	15	CASSPSGVLPDTQYF	TGTGCCAGTAGCCCTAGCGGGGTTCTACCAGATACGCAGTATTTT
TRBV7-3	TRBJ2-5	TRBD1	.	15	CASSLRSGQGETQYF	TGTGCCAGCAGCTTAAGGTCGGGACAGGGAGAGACCCAGTACTTC
TRBV7-2	TRBJ1-5	.	.	14	CASSLQGFNQPQHF	TGTGCCAGCAGCTTACAGGGTTTCAATCAGCCCCAGCATTTT
TRBV30	TRBJ2-3	.	.	15	CAWGAGLATRDTQYF	TGTGCCTGGGGCGCAGGACTCGCAACGAGGGATACGCAGTATTTT
TRBV28	TRBJ2-7	TRBD1	.	13	CATLDRGASEQYF	TGTGCCACTCTGGACAGGGGAGCCAGCGAGCAGTACTTC
TRBV4-1	TRBJ2-7	.	.	13	CASSQELVYEQYF	TGCGCCAGCAGCCAAGAGTTAGTCTACGAGCAGTACTTC
TRBV19	TRBJ2-3	TRBD2	once	16	CASSPIAGGLLDTQYF	TGTGCCAGTAGTCCTATAGCGGGGGGGCTACTAGATACGCAGTATTTT
TRBV5-1	TRBJ2-3	TRBD1	.	19	CASSFGQGTPRTTTDTQYF	TGCGCCAGCAGCTTTGGACAGGGGACACCCCGGACGACCACAGATACGCAGTATTTT
TRBV18	TRBJ1-2	.	.	15	CASSPETGGGYGYTF	TGTGCCAGCTCACCAGAGACCGGAGGCGGCTATGGCTACACCTTC
TRBV19	TRBJ1-4	.	.	14	CASSMQSTNEKLFF	TGTGCCAGTAGTATGCAGTCAACTAATGAAAAACTGTTTTTT
TRBV10-2	TRBJ2-3	TRBD2	.	16	CASSTTSGRWTDTQYF	TGCGCCAGCAGCACGACTAGCGGGAGGTGGACAGATACGCAGTATTTT
TRBV5-8	TRBJ1-5	.	.	12	CASSFQGQPQHF	TGTGCCAGCAGTTTTCAGGGACAGCCCCAGCATTTT
TRBV5-6	TRBJ2-7	.	few	15	CASSFRFATSYEQYF	TGTGCCAGCAGCTTTCGGTTCGCTACTTCCTACGAGCAGTACTTC
TRBV9	TRBJ2-2	TRBD1	.	19	CASSVDPIDRGKNTGELFF	TGTGCCAGCAGCGTAGACCCAATTGACAGGGGGAAGAACACCGGGGAGCTGTTTTTT
TRBV6-5	TRBJ1-2	.	.	12	CASSSPGNSYTF	TGTGCCAGCAGTTCCCCGGGGAACAGCTACACCTTC
TRBV25-1	TRBJ1-5	TRBD1	.	15	CASSESTGGNQPQHF	TGTGCCAGCAGTGAATCCACAGGGGGCAATCAGCCCCAGCATTTT
TRBV18	TRBJ1-2	.	.	15	CASSPSIHTDYGYTF	TGTGCCAGCTCACCAAGTATCCATACGGACTATGGCTACACCTTC
TRBV19	TRBJ1-5	TRBD1	.	15	CATTPGQGGNQPQHF	TGTGCCACCACACCGGGACAGGGAGGAAATCAGCCCCAGCATTTT
TRBV28	TRBJ1-3	TRBD1	once	18	CASRPADRGHFSGNTIYF	TGTGCCAGCAGACCAGCCGACAGGGGGCACTTCTCTGGAAACACCATATATTTT